This note documents a single T cell receptor beta chain sequence. This specimen comes from a study of OX40 agonist ivuxolimab in advanced cancers. Turning to the study itself: The patients got ivuxolimab, which is an agonistic anti-OX40 (CD134) antibody.

J lost 6 bases, V lost 5 bases, and 11 bases had no gene match. Germline CDR1 MDHEN, CDR2 SYDVKM. The CDR3 is made up of 15 amino acids. Assay: immunoSEQ multiplex PCR; the TCRdb copy retains only in-frame clones and omits some. The table has around 15,000 clones, 90% to 95% seen once. The starting material was CD4+ or CD8+ T cells sorted from blood, obtained in a trial of the OX40 agonist ivuxolimab. The chain uses TRBV28 and TRBJ2-3, with 7 bases aligning to TRBD2. The origin of this receptor is an adult with an advanced solid tumor such as melanoma, head and neck, liver or kidney cancer. Written as DNA, the CDR3 is TGTGCCAGCAGTCCGACTAGCCACCTAAGGGATACGCAGTATTTT. Translating gives CASSPTSHLRDTQYF.